This TCR beta chain stems from a study of CD8 T cells in Susac syndrome. Overall study results and limits: The study admitted that it had a relatively small number of individuals in its TCR sequencing and HLA analysis.

Random hexamers were used to reverse transcribe an amount of about 0.45 to 1 ug RNA. TCR beta CDR3 was amplified by immunoSEQ covering 54 Vbeta and 13 Jbeta. One entry per CDR3 protein, called by TCRdb with MiXCR from the immunoSEQ multiplex PCR reads. The sample includes 150,000 to 200,000 distinct CDR3 sequences, around 94% of them seen just once. Sequencing of TCR beta was carried out in blood CD8+ and CD4+ T cells. TEMRA cells were FACS-enriched, with CD8+ and CD4+ T cells isolated negatively. With respect to this clonotype: Its antigen remains unidentified.

Trimming took off 4 bases at V and 6 bases at J, with 16 bases between the two ends. The CDR3 length is 14 residues. Germline V gene sequence: CDR1 SGHRS, CDR2 YFSETQ. The genes are TRBV5-1 and TRBJ2-5; D perhaps matches TRBD1 (6 bases). Sequenced: CD4+ T cells from PBMCs. This receptor was obtained from a human donor in good health. CDR3 sequence: CASSEGRGQQTQYF. CDR3 DNA sequence: TGCGCCAGCAGCGAAGGCAGGGGTCAGCAGACCCAGTACTTC.